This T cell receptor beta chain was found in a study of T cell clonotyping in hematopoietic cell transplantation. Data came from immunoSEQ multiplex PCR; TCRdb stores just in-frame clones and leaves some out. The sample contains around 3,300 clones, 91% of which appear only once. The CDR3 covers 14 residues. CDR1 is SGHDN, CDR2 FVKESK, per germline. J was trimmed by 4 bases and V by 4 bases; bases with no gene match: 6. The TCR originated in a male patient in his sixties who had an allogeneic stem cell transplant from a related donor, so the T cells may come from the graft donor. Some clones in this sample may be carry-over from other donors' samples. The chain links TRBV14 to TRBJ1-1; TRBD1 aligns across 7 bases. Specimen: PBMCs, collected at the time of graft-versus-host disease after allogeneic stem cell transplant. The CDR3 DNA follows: TGTGCCAGCAGCCGAATAGGGGGCTTCACTGAAGCTTTCTTT. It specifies CASSRIGGFTEAFF.